These 26 T cell receptor beta chains share one sample of origin, sequenced in a study of CD8 T cells in Susac syndrome (dated by TCRdb to 2018 to 2020). Library creation used the immunoSEQ multiplex PCR assay. RNA was extracted with the RNeasy kit and about 0.5 to 1 ug was reverse transcribed using random hexamers. TCRdb ran its own pipeline on the public reads, namely fastp trimming at Q25 and MiXCR clone calling, and kept in-frame beta chains. CDR3 protein duplicates are merged, each entry listing the most common genes and DNA. The sample profile shows 45,000 to 55,000 distinct CDR3 sequences; 80% to 95% of them were found once. 0.5% to 0.6% of the sample is in the top ten clones. The specimen was CD8+ T cells from PBMCs. The receptors originated from a human donor in good health.

This chain links TRBV29-1 with TRBJ2-7, with unresolved D. The CDR3 covers 11 residues. V lost 5 bases, J lost 4 bases, and 9 bases lay in between. Germline CDR1 SQVTM, CDR2 ANQGSEA. The CDR3 is CSVFLGYEQYF. The DNA of the CDR3 is TGCAGCGTTTTTCTGGGGTACGAGCAGTACTTC.

The chain recombines TRBV11-2 with TRBJ2-7, with D unclear. Between the trimmed V and J ends, which lost 8 bases and 6 bases, there was a span of 14 bases. The CDR3 contains 12 residues. In germline, CDR1 is SGHAT, CDR2 FQNNGV. CDR3 nucleotides: TGTGCCAGCGGATCCGGTCCCGGCGAGCAGTACTTC. Translated, it gives CASGSGPGEQYF.

The chain uses TRBV7-9 and TRBJ2-1, with 12 bases identical to TRBD2. Trimming removed 2 bases from V and 8 bases from J; junction bases left unmatched: 7. Germline loops: CDR1 SEHNR, CDR2 FQNEAQ (reference sequence). The length of the CDR3 is 16 residues. CDR3 sequence: CASSLPSTSGSYEQFF. CDR3 coding DNA: TGTGCCAGCAGCTTACCCTCGACTAGCGGGAGCTATGAGCAGTTCTTC.

A word on this clonotype: One end of the junction varies from germline; a read error may be responsible. This chain connects TRBV4-2 to TRBJ2-2, with a tentative D call TRBD1 (6 bases). Germline CDR1 is LGHNA and CDR2 is YNFKEQ. This CDR3 has 15 residues. CDR3 loop: CASSQDTGNSGELFF. CDR3 nucleotide sequence: TGTGCCAGCAGCCAAGACACAGGGAACAGCGGGGAGCTGTTTTTT.

This chain links TRBV4-2 with TRBJ2-7, with D hard to call. V lost 0 bases to trimming and J lost 0 bases, with 9 bases between them. The CDR3 covers 15 residues. In germline, CDR1 is LGHNA, CDR2 YNFKEQ. This CDR3 reads CASSQERHSSYEQYF. In nucleotides, the CDR3 is TGTGCCAGCAGCCAAGAGAGACACTCCTCCTACGAGCAGTACTTC.

The V and J genes are TRBV7-9 and TRBJ2-1, with 13 positions matching TRBD2. The CDR3 loop spans 16 amino acids. From germline, CDR1 is SEHNR and CDR2 FQNEAQ (reference sequence). V was pared by 1 base and J by 7 bases, with 4 bases of the junction left unmatched. DNA of the CDR3: TGTGCCAGCAGCTTAGAACTAGCGGGAGGGCCGAATGAGCAGTTCTTC. Translated, it gives CASSLELAGGPNEQFF. The full variable domain, rest sourced from reference TRBV7-9 and TRBJ2-1, is DTGVSQNPRHKITKRGQNVTFRCDPISEHNRLYWYRQTLGQGPEFLTYFQNEAQLEKSRLLSDRFSAERPKGSFSTLEIQRTEQGDSAMYLCASSLELAGGPNEQFFGPGTRLTVL.

DNA for the CDR3: TGTGCCAGTACCATGGACGTCCTTGGGAATCAGCCCCAGCATTTT. This sequence encodes CASTMDVLGNQPQHF. The V gene is TRBV19, the J gene TRBJ1-5, with D uncertain. Trimming took off 7 bases at V and 4 bases at J, with 17 bases between the two ends. Germline CDR1 LNHDA, CDR2 SQIVND (reference sequence). The length of the CDR3 is 15 residues.

The J gene is TRBJ2-2, the V gene TRBV9; D could derive from TRBD1 or TRBD2 (6 bases each). Germline loops: CDR1 SGDLS, CDR2 YYNGEE. The CDR3 is 14 amino acids. The V and J ends lost 5 bases and 4 bases respectively, with 12 bases between them. CDR3 residues: CASREGVTTGELFF. The CDR3 nucleotides read TGTGCCAGCAGGGAGGGGGTTACCACCGGGGAGCTGTTTTTT.

This chain uses TRBV4-1 with TRBJ2-2; 8 bases map to TRBD1. The J segment lost 3 bases and the V segment lost 4 bases, leaving 4 bases of the junction unmatched. The CDR3 sequence is 15 residues long. Per germline, CDR1 MGHRA and CDR2 YSYEKL. CDR3 sequence reads: CASSRQTGDTGELFF. DNA for the CDR3: TGCGCCAGCAGCCGACAGACAGGGGACACCGGGGAGCTGTTTTTT.

The chain has TRBV27 and TRBJ2-1; 7 positions match TRBD1. This CDR3 contains 15 residues. Germline assignment: CDR1 MNHEY and CDR2 SMNVEV (reference sequence). The V and J ends lost 2 bases and 5 bases, in that order; junction bases with no gene match: 6. The CDR3 spells CASSLPATGDNEQFF. As DNA, the CDR3 is TGTGCCAGCAGTTTACCAGCCACAGGGGACAATGAGCAGTTCTTC.

The rearrangement links TRBV29-1 to TRBJ2-1; 7 bases map to TRBD2. The CDR3 covers 13 residues. Trimming at V came to 4 bases and at J to 7 bases, leaving 7 bases not matched to a gene. Per the germline V gene, CDR1 is SQVTM and CDR2 is ANQGSEA. The CDR3 nucleotides are TGCAGCGTTGGGAGCGGGATGCTAAATGAGCAGTTCTTC. Translated: CSVGSGMLNEQFF.

This clonotype occurred a few times. The chain combines TRBV11-2 with TRBJ1-1; D ambiguous. Germline loops: CDR1 SGHAT, CDR2 FQNNGV. V lost 0 bases to trimming and J lost 4 bases, with 0 bases between them. This CDR3 has 11 residues. DNA for the CDR3: TGTGCCAGCAGCTTAGACACTGAAGCTTTCTTT. Translated, it gives CASSLDTEAFF.

This sequence joins TRBV5-1 and TRBJ2-7, with D perhaps given as TRBD1 or TRBD2 (6 bases each). Germline V gene sequence: CDR1 SGHRS, CDR2 YFSETQ. This CDR3 contains 13 residues. Trimming removed 3 bases at V and 3 bases at J, with 10 bases between. The CDR3 nucleotides are TGCGCCAGCAGCTCAGGAGGGGGCTACGAGCAGTACTTC. This encodes CASSSGGGYEQYF.

The genes are TRBV4-1 and TRBJ2-7; TRBD2 agrees at 12 bases. Germline-derived CDR1 and CDR2 are MGHRA and YSYEKL. This CDR3 contains 18 residues. Trimming cost V 1 base and J 1 base; bases outside gene matches: 8. CDR3 region: CASSQATPGTSGSYEQYF. In DNA, the CDR3 is TGCGCCAGCAGCCAAGCGACCCCCGGGACTAGCGGGTCCTACGAGCAGTACTTC.

The chain uses TRBV29-1 and TRBJ1-2; D is uncertain. CDR3 length equals 13 residues. Germline assignment: CDR1 SQVTM and CDR2 ANQGSEA. Trimming shortened V by 0 bases and J by 2 bases, and 7 bases separated the two germline ends. CDR3: CSVEDIGNYGYTF. The DNA for the CDR3 is TGCAGCGTTGAAGATATCGGGAACTATGGCTACACCTTC. Full variable domain (remainder filled in from reference TRBV29-1 and TRBJ1-2): SAVISQKPSRDICQRGTSLTIQCQVDSQVTMMFWYRQQPGQSLTLIATANQGSEATYESGFVIDKFPISRPNLTFSTLTVSNMSPEDSSIYLCSVEDIGNYGYTFGSGTRLTVV.

This chain uses TRBV12-3 or TRBV12-4 with TRBJ2-1; no reliable D call. The CDR3 sequence is 13 residues long. Between the trimmed V and J ends, which lost 4 bases and 8 bases, there was a span of 12 bases. The CDR3 region is CASSSAGWDEQFF. The CDR3 region has the DNA TGTGCCAGCAGTTCGGCAGGTTGGGATGAGCAGTTCTTC.

As DNA, the CDR3 is TGTGCCAGCGGGGAATCGTCGAGCTCCTACAATGAGCAGTTCTTC. This gives the protein CASGESSSSYNEQFF. V and J are TRBV19 and TRBJ2-1, with a possible D match to TRBD2 (5 bases). CDR1 and CDR2 (germline): LNHDA, SQIVND (reference sequence). Trimming pared 9 bases from V and 0 bases from J, leaving 15 bases between. CDR3 length equals 15 residues.

The V and J genes are TRBV20-1 and TRBJ2-7, with TRBD1 identical over 9 bases. The CDR3 contains 14 residues. Germline-derived CDR1 and CDR2 are DFQATT and SNEGSKA (reference sequence). With V trimmed by 1 base and J by 4 bases, 5 bases remained unmatched. The CDR3 sequence is CSARGRDRAYEQYF. The CDR3 DNA reads as TGCAGTGCTAGAGGCCGGGACAGGGCTTACGAGCAGTACTTC.

The V and J genes are TRBV2 and TRBJ1-1; D is unclear. V was pared by 1 base and J by 5 bases, with 8 bases between. The CDR3 runs to 13 residues. Germline V gives CDR1 SNHLY, CDR2 FYNNEI. The CDR3 region is CASSEGWGTEAFF. DNA of the CDR3: TGTGCCAGCAGTGAAGGGTGGGGTACTGAAGCTTTCTTT. The full variable domain, completed using reference TRBV2 and TRBJ1-1, is EPEVTQTPSHQVTQMGQEVILRCVPISNHLYFYWYRQILGQKVEFLVSFYNNEISEKSEIFDDQFSVERPDGSNFTLKIRSTKLEDSAMYFCASSEGWGTEAFFGQGTRLTVV.

The chain is built from TRBV4-1 and TRBJ2-3; perhaps TRBD2 as D (5 bases). Per the germline V gene, CDR1 is MGHRA and CDR2 is YSYEKL. The CDR3 covers 17 residues. V lost 2 bases, J lost 0 bases, and 15 bases lay in between. The CDR3: CASSQMGAVTSTDTQYF. CDR3 nucleotides: TGCGCCAGCAGCCAAATGGGAGCAGTCACTAGCACAGATACGCAGTATTTT.

This chain connects TRBV29-1 to TRBJ2-5; 9 bases fit TRBD2. Germline CDR1 SQVTM, CDR2 ANQGSEA. J gave up 9 bases and V 6 bases, and 8 bases lay outside the gene matches. The CDR3 sequence is 12 residues long. The CDR3 reads CSVGTSREAQYF. The CDR3 DNA follows: TGCAGCGTCGGGACTAGCAGGGAAGCCCAGTACTTC.

CDR3 region: CASSQDMDNYEQYF. In nucleotides, the CDR3 is TGTGCCAGCAGCCAAGATATGGACAACTACGAGCAGTACTTC. The chain has TRBV3-1 and TRBJ2-7; tentatively, D is TRBD1 (5 bases). The CDR3 runs to 14 residues. Trimming stripped 0 bases from V and 3 bases from J, with 9 bases between. Germline lookup yields CDR1 LGHDT and CDR2 YNNKEL (reference sequence).

J is TRBJ2-3 and V is TRBV28; 7 bases fit TRBD2. V was clipped by 3 bases and J by 6 bases; unmatched bases: 12. The CDR3 contains 16 residues. In germline, CDR1 is MDHEN, CDR2 SYDVKM. Here the CDR3 reads CASSLVSGGSTDTQYF. For the CDR3, the DNA is TGTGCCAGCAGTTTGGTGTCGGGAGGCTCAACCGATACGCAGTATTTT.

The gene calls are TRBV5-1 and TRBJ2-5, with a possible D match to TRBD2 (6 bases). V lost 1 base and J lost 5, with 15 bases in between. This CDR3 contains 15 residues. The germline V gene has CDR1 SGHRS and CDR2 YFSETQ. The CDR3 sequence: CASSLSGGPRETQYF. The DNA of the CDR3 is TGCGCCAGCAGCTTGTCAGGAGGGCCTCGGGAGACCCAGTACTTC.

The chain links TRBV5-1 to TRBJ2-1, with D uncertain. Germline CDR1 and CDR2: SGHRS and YFSETQ. V was trimmed by 2 bases and J by 5 bases, leaving 11 bases between them. The CDR3 extends over 14 amino acids. Here the CDR3 reads CASSFWSSDNEQFF. The DNA of the CDR3 is TGCGCCAGCAGCTTTTGGAGTTCAGACAATGAGCAGTTCTTC. The full variable domain, completed using reference TRBV5-1 and TRBJ2-1, is KAGVTQTPRYLIKTRGQQVTLSCSPISGHRSVSWYQQTPGQGLQFLFEYFSETQRNKGNFPGRFSGRQFSNSRSEMNVSTLELGDSALYLCASSFWSSDNEQFFGPGTRLTVL.

V usage is TRBV11-2 and J usage is TRBJ2-3; TRBD2 might be the D (5 bases). This CDR3 has 15 amino acids. V shed 1 base and J shed 3 bases, with 11 bases lying between them. CDR1 and CDR2 (germline): SGHAT, FQNNGV. The DNA of the CDR3 is TGTGCCAGCAGCTTAGCTGCGGGCGCGACAGATACGCAGTATTTT. This codes for CASSLAAGATDTQYF.